This is a list of T cell receptor beta chains from one sample in a study of beta chain features in type 1 diabetes. Some clones are missing from TCRdb's copy, which holds only in-frame ones; the method was immunoSEQ multiplex PCR. The sample holds some 150,000 clones, more than 9% seen once. Input material: naive CD4+ T cells from blood. The receptors were sampled from a man aged 18 to 30 in good health. The CDR3 runs from the conserved cysteine through the conserved F or W. Each record gives: D gene, J gene, V gene, clone size, CDR3 protein, CDR3 DNA. A D gene is named only where the DNA matches it firmly. The size field is filled for only some rows; it gives once, few, many or a size class.

TRBD2 | TRBJ2-1 | TRBV5-4 | NA | CASSFSGVAGEQFF | TGTGCCAGCAGCTTTAGCGGGGTGGCGGGTGAGCAGTTCTTC
TRBD2 | TRBJ2-1 | TRBV5-1 | few | CASSLVASGLNEQFF | TGCGCCAGCAGCTTGGTGGCTAGCGGGTTAAATGAGCAGTTCTTC
NA | TRBJ1-6 | TRBV6-5 | few | CASRDSPGSPLHF | TGTGCCAGCAGGGACAGTCCAGGCTCACCCCTCCACTTT
NA | TRBJ2-1 | TRBV6-1 | few | CASERGQINEQFF | TGTGCCAGCGAAAGAGGGCAGATCAATGAGCAGTTCTTC
TRBD1 | TRBJ1-4 | TRBV7-2 | few | CASKDRNNEKLFF | TGTGCCAGCAAGGACAGGAATAATGAAAAACTGTTTTTT
NA | TRBJ1-4 | TRBV7-2 | few | CASSLRLAQGEKLFF | TGTGCCAGCAGCTTACGGCTCGCCCAGGGAGAAAAACTGTTTTTT
NA | TRBJ2-6 | TRBV7-2 | few | CASSLVGSGAGANVLTF | TGTGCCAGCAGCTTAGTGGGTTCGGGTGCAGGGGCCAACGTCCTGACTTTC
TRBD1 | TRBJ2-7 | TRBV6-5 | few | CASSPLDRGSDEQYF | TGTGCCAGCAGTCCCTTGGACAGGGGATCCGACGAGCAGTACTTC
TRBD2 | TRBJ2-5 | TRBV10-2 | NA | CASSEGSGGLETQYF | TGCGCCAGCAGTGAGGGTAGCGGGGGATTGGAGACCCAGTACTTC
TRBD2 | TRBJ2-3 | TRBV28 | few | CASSLTSGNTDTQYF | TGTGCCAGCAGTTTAACTAGCGGAAACACAGATACGCAGTATTTT
TRBD2 | TRBJ2-3 | TRBV7-9 | NA | CASSLTSGYTDTQYF | TGTGCCAGCAGCTTGACTAGCGGTTACACAGATACGCAGTATTTT
TRBD1 | TRBJ1-2 | TRBV6-5 | NA | CASSDPGQASGYTF | TGTGCCAGCAGTGATCCGGGACAGGCTTCTGGCTACACCTTC
NA | TRBJ2-3 | TRBV2 | NA | CASSSPDTQYF | TGTGCCAGCAGTTCTCCAGATACGCAGTATTTT
NA | TRBJ1-2 | TRBV30 | few | CAWSAQAVGYTF | TGTGCCTGGAGTGCGCAGGCAGTCGGCTACACCTTC
NA | TRBJ1-1 | TRBV5-5 | NA | CASSSSLQTVNTEAFF | TGTGCCAGCAGCTCAAGCTTACAGACAGTGAACACTGAAGCTTTCTTT
TRBD1 | TRBJ1-2 | TRBV4-2 | few | CASSQDDRGVGNGYTF | TGTGCCAGCAGCCAAGACGACAGGGGGGTTGGAAATGGCTACACCTTC
NA | TRBJ2-2 | TRBV6-1 | few | CASTEWGSGELFF | TGTGCCAGCACCGAATGGGGCTCCGGGGAGCTGTTTTTT
NA | TRBJ1-1 | TRBV2 | few | CAGGRGGTEAFF | TGTGCCGGCGGGAGGGGGGGTACTGAAGCTTTCTTT
NA | TRBJ2-3 | TRBV5-1 | few | CASSSRGGVDTQYF | TGCGCCAGCAGCTCGAGGGGGGGCGTGGATACGCAGTATTTT
TRBD1 | TRBJ1-4 | TRBV2 | few | CASSGETIYRGTNEKLFF | TGTGCCAGCAGTGGAGAGACGATCTACAGGGGAACTAATGAAAAACTGTTTTTT
TRBD2 | TRBJ2-3 | TRBV7-2 | NA | CASSFPGLAGAPYTQYF | TGTGCCAGCAGCTTTCCCGGACTAGCGGGGGCCCCGTATACGCAGTATTTT
TRBD2 | TRBJ2-5 | TRBV28 | NA | CASSGTSGGQETQYF | TGTGCCAGCAGTGGGACTAGCGGGGGTCAAGAGACCCAGTACTTC
NA | TRBJ1-2 | TRBV6-5 | NA | CASSYSQGNYGYTF | TGTGCCAGCAGTTACTCTCAGGGAAACTATGGCTACACCTTC
NA | TRBJ2-1 | TRBV12-5 | NA | CASGLGGEYNEQFF | TGTGCTAGTGGTTTAGGAGGGGAGTACAATGAGCAGTTCTTC
NA | TRBJ2-3 | TRBV11-2 | NA | CASSLTSSDTQYF | TGTGCCAGCAGCTTAACGAGCTCAGATACGCAGTATTTT
NA | TRBJ2-1 | TRBV9 | NA | CASSVASGRAPYNEQFF | TGTGCCAGCAGCGTAGCCTCAGGGCGAGCCCCGTACAATGAGCAGTTCTTC
TRBD2 | TRBJ2-3 | TRBV2 | NA | CASPLTSGGTDTQYF | TGTGCCAGCCCCCTGACTAGCGGGGGGACAGATACGCAGTATTTT
TRBD2 | TRBJ2-3 | TRBV7-2 | many | CASSLETSDSSYF | TGTGCCAGCAGCCTAGAGACTAGCGACAGTTCGTATTTT
TRBD2 | TRBJ2-5 | TRBV5-4 | many | CASSLRLAGAFNQETQYF | TGTGCCAGCAGCTTGCGACTAGCGGGGGCCTTTAACCAAGAGACCCAGTACTTC
NA | TRBJ1-2 | TRBV27 | NA | CASSPLGGYYGYTF | TGTGCCAGCAGTCCCCTAGGGGGTTACTATGGCTACACCTTC
NA | TRBJ2-1 | TRBV25-1 | few | CASSVGTPNEQFF | TGTGCCAGCAGTGTCGGGACTCCTAATGAGCAGTTCTTC
TRBD2 | TRBJ2-7 | TRBV6-5 | NA | CASSYSGASGGYEQYF | TGTGCCAGCAGTTACTCGGGGGCTAGCGGGGGCTACGAGCAGTACTTC
NA | TRBJ1-5 | TRBV6-5 | NA | CASTIQGQPQHF | TGTGCCAGCACGATACAGGGACAGCCCCAGCATTTT
TRBD1 | TRBJ2-3 | TRBV7-3 | NA | CASKTGGTDTQYF | TGTGCCAGCAAGACAGGGGGAACAGATACGCAGTATTTT
NA | TRBJ1-3 | TRBV28 | few | CASSLWSGVSGNTIYF | TGTGCCAGCAGTTTATGGTCAGGGGTCTCTGGAAACACCATATATTTT
TRBD1 | TRBJ2-2 | TRBV7-2 | few | CASSQDPGRGTGELFF | TGCGCCAGCAGCCAAGATCCTGGCAGGGGGACCGGGGAGCTGTTTTTT
TRBD1 | TRBJ2-1 | TRBV6-5 | few | CASSAGTDNNEQFF | TGTGCCAGCAGCGCCGGGACAGATAACAATGAGCAGTTCTTC
NA | TRBJ1-2 | TRBV6-1 | NA | CASSDTGLPMPYGYTF | TGTGCCAGCAGTGACACGGGACTCCCAATGCCCTATGGCTACACCTTC
TRBD1 | TRBJ2-5 | TRBV6-4 | NA | CASSDPDRAQNRYQETQYF | TGTGCCAGCAGTGACCCTGACAGGGCCCAAAACCGGTACCAAGAGACCCAGTACTTC
TRBD1 | TRBJ2-2 | TRBV5-1 | NA | CASERGPDTGELFF | TGCGCCAGCGAAAGGGGGCCGGACACCGGGGAGCTGTTTTTT
NA | TRBJ2-5 | TRBV5-1 | many | CASSLGEWETQYF | TGCGCCAGCAGCTTGGGGGAGTGGGAGACCCAGTACTTC
TRBD1 | TRBJ2-7 | TRBV18 | few | CASSPGTVRDEQYF | TGTGCCAGCTCACCTGGGACAGTTAGGGACGAGCAGTACTTC
NA | TRBJ1-6 | TRBV4-1 | few | CASSQSDTHNSPLHF | TGCGCCAGCAGCCAGTCCGACACTCATAATTCACCCCTCCACTTT
TRBD1 | TRBJ2-1 | TRBV10-3 | few | CAIRDGTGDRYNEQFF | TGTGCCATCAGGGACGGGACAGGGGACCGCTACAATGAGCAGTTCTTC
NA | TRBJ2-4 | TRBV7-2 | few | CASSLPLAKNIQYF | TGTGCCAGCAGCTTACCTTTAGCCAAAAACATTCAGTACTTC
TRBD2 | TRBJ2-3 | TRBV5-1 | NA | CASSQGLAGGPADTQYF | TGCGCCAGCAGCCAAGGACTAGCGGGGGGGCCAGCAGATACGCAGTATTTT